These T cell receptor beta chains were read from a single sample in a study of regulatory T cells in long-lasting Graves disease. TCRdb re-called the multiplex PCR reads through MiXCR, storing one row per CDR3 protein. The sample lists approximately 350,000 distinct CDR3 sequences, about 10% occurring once. These data also featured in a second study, about T cells in Graves' hyperthyroidism and ophthalmopathy.

The material sequenced was peripheral blood mononuclear cells (PBMCs), taken at new diagnosis, from a patient treated with antithyroid drugs. These receptors were taken from a young woman with Graves disease. Both conserved end residues are part of each CDR3.

cdr3_aa,cdr3_length,v_call
CASSPRQGWDTEAFF,15,TRBV12-3/TRBV12-4
CSVPPRLAGFGNEQFF,16,TRBV29-1
CAWDRVDSPLHF,12,TRBV30
CASSLRVGSPYEQYF,15,TRBV7-2
CAIRGGGPRARTDTQYF,17,TRBV10-3
CASSRLEEKLFF,12,TRBV3-1
CASSLEGAKAFF,12,TRBV5-4
CASSKPTETQYF,12,TRBV5-4
CASSQDPHLVAGANVLTF,18,TRBV4-3
CASSATSGGPSTDTQYF,17,TRBV9
CSAKRQELSAFF,12,TRBV20-1
CASSIRDPNHEQFF,14,TRBV3-2
CSASQGGKTEAFF,13,TRBV20-1
CASSQDPRERSTGELFF,17,TRBV14
CASSHRQSTDTQYF,14,TRBV7-9
CASNNGLAGDSAKNIQYF,18,TRBV13
CSVEGQGAGADTQYF,15,TRBV29-1
CASSRRRTGALPKETQYF,18,TRBV28
CASSFDRGQPQHF,13,TRBV12-3/TRBV12-4
CASSLSSGRGGETQYF,16,TRBV28
CASRPPGTGNTIYF,14,TRBV28
CASCASGAYEQYF,13,TRBV28
CASSYGAVGELFF,13,TRBV6-2/TRBV6-3
CASTPRDTANYGYTF,15,TRBV19
CASSPNGNGDRGVNEQFF,18,TRBV7-9
CASSQGETPRNQPQHF,16,TRBV14
CASRGLAGVDTQYF,14,TRBV19
CASSPRDRPYQETQYF,16,TRBV7-8
CASTAIWAPPLGTGTYEQYF,20,TRBV19
CSARKFTSSYNEQFF,15,TRBV20-1
CASSQTARGIPYNSPLHF,18,TRBV4-1
CASSLTVGGRLRNEQFF,17,TRBV7-3
CASSLRQGMEYGYTF,15,TRBV7-9
CASSGAYRDRQTQYF,15,TRBV28
CASSPPGRPLNYGYTF,16,TRBV28
CASSHPSGDGTDTQYF,16,TRBV4-1
CASSQSRGARGEQYF,15,TRBV7-2
CATSDGLGMQFF,12,TRBV24-1
CASSSYYRGTGGLQAFF,17,TRBV27
CASSSPSGHYNEQFF,15,TRBV7-8
CASSPRLAGAKNIQYF,16,TRBV12-3/TRBV12-4
CSVQTSGGEGEEKLFF,16,TRBV20-1
CASSWDRVADTQYF,14,TRBV27
CASSLTGTVSNQPQHF,16,TRBV19
CSSGRGNQPQHF,12,TRBV20-1